This T cell receptor beta chain was observed in a study of blood T cells in healthy people across ages. Healthy Caucasian individuals from Russia aged roughly 6 to 90 were enrolled as donors. Using a J-beta primer mix together with a sample-barcoded 5' primer, a second PCR was run for roughly 6 to 11 cycles. MiXCR was run by TCRdb on the 5' RACE reads, yielding one entry per CDR3 protein. The repertoire consists of 1.5 million to 2 million distinct CDR3 sequences, with about 35% occurring once and the leading ten covering over 9%. Germline values: CDR1 SGHDT, CDR2 YYEEEE. This CDR3 has 13 amino acids. Trimming cost V 4 bases and J 5 bases, with 13 bases left between them.

This chain uses TRBV5-6 with TRBJ2-7, with a possible D match to TRBD1 (6 bases). Sequencing was carried out using blood. The sequence derives from a young woman in good health. The CDR3 region is CASSKQGIHEQYF. The CDR3 bases are TGTGCCAGCAGCAAACAGGGCATCCACGAGCAGTACTTC.